The 31 T cell receptor beta chains below all came from one sample that was sequenced in a study of metastatic and nonmetastatic thyroid tumors. TCRdb re-called the PCR reads with MiXCR. Here the sample spans tens of thousands of clones, roughly an eighth being singletons. None of the patients had undergone any treatment ahead of thyroid surgery. What was sequenced was blood. The source is a female donor with papillary thyroid cancer or a benign thyroid nodule (not recorded which). Some clones in this sample may be carry-over from other donors' samples.

This clone was observed many times. The chain has TRBV7-2 and TRBJ2-7, with D hard to call. The V end was cut by 0 bases, the J end by 5 bases, with 11 bases between. Germline V CDR1 and CDR2: SGHTA, FQGNSA. The CDR3 runs to 14 residues. CDR3 sequence: CASSLAGSTHEQYF. The CDR3 DNA reads TGTGCCAGCAGCTTAGCGGGTAGTACCCACGAGCAGTACTTC.

The V and J genes are TRBV6-1 and TRBJ1-3; possibly TRBD1 for D (5 bases). Germline CDR1 MNHNS, CDR2 SASEGT. Trimming cost V 4 bases and J 3 bases, with 10 bases left between them. The CDR3 contains 14 residues. The CDR3 spells CASSGGGDGNTIYF. For the CDR3, the DNA is TGTGCCAGCAGTGGCGGGGGGGATGGAAACACCATATATTTT.

The count of this clone is one. The V and J genes are TRBV5-1 and TRBJ2-7; 11 nucleotides agree with TRBD2. V trimming: 2 bases; J trimming: 6 bases; junction bases outside the gene matches: 7. Per germline, CDR1 SGHRS and CDR2 YFSETQ. CDR3 length: 15 residues. CDR3 protein: CASSFSGRALGEQYF. CDR3 sequence (DNA): TGCGCCAGCAGCTTTAGCGGGAGGGCCCTAGGCGAGCAGTACTTC.

As for this clone: A single base separates this from a much larger clone, so it may be a read error. In DNA, the CDR3 is TGTGCCAGCATCTTATCCCGGACAGGGAATGCCGGGGAGCTGTTTTTT. Protein product: CASILSRTGNAGELFF. The chain carries TRBV7-3 and TRBJ2-2; TRBD1 aligns across 8 bases. This CDR3 comprises 16 residues. The germline V gene has CDR1 SGHTA and CDR2 FQGTGA.

This clone was observed many times. The chain combines TRBV10-2 with TRBJ2-3; 12 bases agree with TRBD2. Germline values: CDR1 WSHSY, CDR2 SAAADI. The CDR3 runs 15 residues. Trimming took 7 bases from V and 5 from J; bases not matched to a gene: 7. CDR3 region: CASIASGRGLDTQYF. CDR3 DNA sequence: TGCGCCAGCATAGCTAGCGGGAGGGGCCTAGATACGCAGTATTTT.

Many counts were recorded for this clone. This chain links TRBV6-1 with TRBJ2-3, with D possibly matching TRBD2 (6 bases). The V end lost 7 bases, the J end lost 2 bases, and 13 bases lay between the germline ends. In germline, CDR1 is MNHNS, CDR2 SASEGT. This CDR3 has 14 amino acids. Here the CDR3 DNA reads TGTGCCAGCATAAGCGGGCCTTACACAGATACGCAGTATTTT. Encoded protein: CASISGPYTDTQYF.

In this sample, this clone turned up many times. The chain is built from TRBV6-5 and TRBJ2-1; 13 bases map to TRBD2. Trimming removed 2 bases from V and 3 bases from J; junction bases left unmatched: 4. CDR1 and CDR2 from the germline V gene are MNHEY and SVGAGI. The CDR3 runs 17 residues. The CDR3 DNA sequence: TGTGCCAGCAGTTACAGACTAGCGGGAGGTAACTACAATGAGCAGTTCTTC. It translates to CASSYRLAGGNYNEQFF.

The gene calls are TRBV20-1 and TRBJ2-1, with D unresolved. The CDR3 extends over 13 amino acids. V was trimmed by 2 bases and J by 9 bases, leaving 14 bases between them. The germline V gene encodes CDR1 DFQATT and CDR2 SNEGSKA (reference sequence). CDR3 region: CSARSPVAGEQFF. In DNA form, the CDR3 reads TGCAGTGCTAGATCTCCCGTAGCCGGTGAGCAGTTCTTC.

This clone has ten or more counts. CDR3 DNA: TGTGCCAGCAGTTCAGGGGCTCATGGCTACACCTTC. Translated, it gives CASSSGAHGYTF. The V and J genes are TRBV27 and TRBJ1-2; TRBD1 might be the D (6 bases). The V end lost 4 bases, the J end lost 6 bases, and 9 bases lay between the germline ends. The CDR3 contains 12 residues. In germline, CDR1 is MNHEY, CDR2 SMNVEV (reference sequence).

In its sample, this clone was seen many times. The chain joins TRBV19 to TRBJ2-3; no definite D call. Trimming took off 3 bases at V and 6 bases at J, with 4 bases between the two ends. The CDR3 length is 11 residues. Per the germline V gene, CDR1 is LNHDA and CDR2 is SQIVND (reference sequence). The CDR3 DNA reads as TGTGCCAGTAGTATTAGTGATACGCAGTATTTT. This sequence encodes CASSISDTQYF.

At least ten counts were recorded for this clone. J is TRBJ2-3 and V is TRBV27; 8 bases fit TRBD2. This CDR3 has 15 residues. The trim removed 5 bases at V and 7 bases at J, leaving 11 bases unmatched. CDR1 and CDR2 from the germline V gene are MNHEY and SMNVEV (reference sequence). The CDR3 spells CASSDDGRARNTQYF. The CDR3 nucleotides are TGTGCCAGCAGTGACGACGGGAGGGCCAGAAATACGCAGTATTTT.

In this sample, this clone turned up many times. The chain links TRBV18 to TRBJ2-2; TRBD1 matches at 7 bases. V was clipped by 0 bases and J by 8 bases; unmatched bases: 9. The CDR3 spans 16 residues. In germline, CDR1 is KGHSH, CDR2 LQKENI. CDR3 nucleotide sequence: TGTGCCAGCTCACCACCGGCGTTCAGGGGGTCTGGGGAGCTGTTTTTT. It encodes CASSPPAFRGSGELFF.

This clone was observed many times. The chain recombines TRBV6-5 with TRBJ2-7, with D uncertain. Germline lookup yields CDR1 MNHEY and CDR2 SVGAGI. CDR3 length: 14 amino acids. V was pared by 1 base and J by 2 bases, with 9 bases between. In DNA form, the CDR3 reads TGTGCCAGCAGTTACTGGCAGTCACCCTACGAGCAGTACTTC. Translated: CASSYWQSPYEQYF.

This clone was seen ten or more times. The chain uses TRBV7-9 and TRBJ1-2, with TRBD1 as a possible D gene (6 bases). This CDR3 is built from 10 residues. The V end was cut by 11 bases, the J end by 6 bases, with 10 bases between. Looked up from germline, CDR1 is SEHNR and CDR2 is FQNEAQ (reference sequence). The CDR3 DNA follows: TGTGCCCCTGAGGGGGATGGCTACACCTTC. Translating gives CAPEGDGYTF.

Ten or more counts support this clone. The chain carries TRBV28 and TRBJ1-4; no clear D gene. Germline lookup yields CDR1 MDHEN and CDR2 SYDVKM. Trimming took 6 bases from V and 6 from J, leaving 14 bases between them. The CDR3 is made up of 14 amino acids. The CDR3 region has the DNA TGTGCCAGCAGCACACCTGATTTGGATGAAAAACTGTTTTTT. It translates to CASSTPDLDEKLFF.

This clone was recorded a few times. J is TRBJ2-1 and V is TRBV7-2; the match to TRBD2 covers 14 bases. The CDR3 runs to 16 residues. Germline lookup yields CDR1 SGHTA and CDR2 FQGNSA. V shed 5 bases, J shed 10 bases, and the junction held 10 bases outside the gene matches. CDR3 coding DNA: TGTGCCAGCAGCCCCGTGGGACTAGCGGGAGTTCGGGAGCAGTTCTTC. Translating it yields CASSPVGLAGVREQFF.

This clone appeared many times. V is TRBV24-1 and J is TRBJ2-2; TRBD1 matches 7 bases. The length of the CDR3 is 16 residues. CDR1 is KGHDR, CDR2 SFDVKD, per germline. V was clipped by 5 bases and J by 4 bases; unmatched bases: 9. Written as DNA, the CDR3 is TGTGCCACCAGTGGGGGGACAGTCTTTCCCACCGGGGAGCTGTTTTTT. Residues: CATSGGTVFPTGELFF.

Ten or more counts support this clone. It may be a read error: a sequence one base away is much more abundant. The identical CDR3 is also encoded by other nucleotide sequences in the sample. V and J are TRBV5-1 and TRBJ2-7, with 9 bases identical to TRBD2. This CDR3 has 14 amino acids. Germline V CDR1 and CDR2: SGHRS, YFSETQ. The ends lost 2 bases at V and 5 bases at J; junction bases unmatched: 5. CDR3 in DNA: TGCGCCAGCAGCTTAGTAGCGGGGGTACACGAGCAGTACTTC. This translates into CASSLVAGVHEQYF.

Turning to this clone: This may arise from a read error, as a much more abundant clone is one base away. This rearrangement joins TRBV7-3 to TRBJ1-2; D not certain. Trimming left V 2 bases short and J 4 bases short, with 8 bases between. This CDR3 contains 13 residues. Germline V lookup: CDR1 SGHTA, CDR2 FQGTGA. CDR3 sequence reads: CASSLDGGYGYTF. For the CDR3, the DNA is TGTGCCAGCAGCTTAGATGGCGGCTATGGCTACACCTTC.

This clone occurred many times. J is TRBJ2-5 and V is TRBV4-3; 13 nucleotides align to TRBD2. The CDR3 length is 16 residues. The V segment lost 4 bases and the J segment 1 base; nucleotides outside the gene matches: 3. Germline CDR1 is LGHNA and CDR2 is YSLEER. DNA for the CDR3: TGCGCCAGCAGCCGGGGACTAGCGGGACTCCAAGAGACCCAGTACTTC. Encoded protein: CASSRGLAGLQETQYF.

This clone has a count of ten or more. The J gene is TRBJ1-1, the V gene TRBV10-3; D is uncertain. With 2 bases removed from V and 8 bases from J, the gap between germline ends came to 15 bases. The CDR3 sequence is 14 residues long. CDR1 and CDR2 (germline): ENHRY, SYGVKD. CDR3 DNA sequence: TGTGCCATCAGTGAGGCGGTGAGGGTGAAAGAAGCTTTCTTT. Its protein is CAISEAVRVKEAFF.

The table lists this clone with many counts. This chain uses TRBV20-1 with TRBJ2-5; 9 bases match TRBD2. Germline CDR1 and CDR2: DFQATT and SNEGSKA (reference sequence). V was clipped by 4 bases and J by 5 bases; unmatched bases: 8. There are 14 residues in the CDR3. CDR3 loop: CSATGAGGLETQYF. The DNA of the CDR3 is TGCAGTGCTACAGGAGCGGGAGGCCTGGAGACCCAGTACTTC.

This clone came up many times. The CDR3 here is CSVSSGNEGTQYF. Written as DNA, the CDR3 is TGCAGCGTCTCTAGCGGGAATGAGGGTACGCAGTATTTT. The chain has TRBV29-1 and TRBJ2-3, with 9 nucleotides matching TRBD2. The V and J ends lost 6 bases and 8 bases, in that order; junction bases with no gene match: 9. CDR1 is SQVTM and CDR2 is ANQGSEA in the germline V gene. The length of the CDR3 is 13 residues.

This clone was found a few times. This sequence may be a read error, since a much larger clone differs from it by one base. The rearrangement links TRBV12-3 or TRBV12-4 to TRBJ1-1, with D tentatively TRBD1 (5 bases). The CDR3 runs 13 residues. Deletions cut 6 bases from V and 4 bases from J, with 12 bases between. CDR3 DNA: TGTGCCAGCAGCTGGGGGGGGGGCACTGAAGCTTTCTTT. This codes for CASSWGGGTEAFF.

This clone has ten or more counts. The rearrangement uses TRBV5-5 and TRBJ2-3; either TRBD1 or TRBD2 may supply D (6 bases each). Germline CDR1 and CDR2: SGHKS and YYEKEE (reference sequence). V lost 7 bases and J lost 6, with 21 bases in between. This CDR3 comprises 15 residues. The CDR3 region is CASHLGGRGRDTQYF. CDR3 DNA: TGTGCCAGCCACTTGGGGGGCCGGGGAAGGGATACGCAGTATTTT.

This clone was seen many times. The chain carries TRBV28 and TRBJ2-5; possible D gene TRBD1, 7 bases. Germline assignment: CDR1 MDHEN and CDR2 SYDVKM. CDR3 size: 16 residues. Trimming stripped 4 bases from V and 4 bases from J, with 19 bases between. The CDR3 coding sequence is TGTGCCAGCAGTTCCCCCAGGGGGGTAAGGCGAGAGACCCAGTACTTC. Translation gives CASSSPRGVRRETQYF. The full variable domain, completed using reference TRBV28 and TRBJ2-5, is DVKVTQSSRYLVKRTGEKVFLECVQDMDHENMFWYRQDPGLGLRLIYFSYDVKMKEKGDIPEGYSVSREKKERFSLILESASTNQTSMYLCASSSPRGVRRETQYFGPGTRLLVL.

This clone was detected ten times or more. The CDR3 DNA is TGTGCCAGTAGTTCTAGCGGGAGAGCCGGTGGGACCCAGTACTTC. Translating it yields CASSSSGRAGGTQYF. V gene TRBV19 combines with J gene TRBJ2-5; 10 bases fit TRBD2. With 5 bases clipped from V and 7 bases from J, the junction kept 10 bases outside the gene matches. The CDR3 extends over 15 amino acids. The germline gives CDR1 LNHDA, CDR2 SQIVND (reference sequence). The variable domain in full, completed from reference TRBV19 and TRBJ2-5, reads DGGITQSPKYLFRKEGQNVTLSCEQNLNHDAMYWYRQDPGQGLRLIYYSQIVNDFQKGDIAEGYSVSREKKESFPLTVTSAQKNPTAFYLCASSSSGRAGGTQYFGPGTRLLVL.

This clone was observed a few times. The chain combines TRBV14 with TRBJ2-1, with 10 positions matching TRBD2. V lost 3 bases to trimming and J lost 5 bases; unmatched junction nucleotides: 4. The CDR3 consists of 15 residues. The germline V gene encodes CDR1 SGHDN and CDR2 FVKESK. CDR3: CASSHLGLANNEQFF. For the CDR3, the DNA is TGTGCCAGCAGCCACCTGGGACTAGCGAACAATGAGCAGTTCTTC. Combining the CDR3 with reference TRBV14 and TRBJ2-1 gives the whole variable domain EAGVTQFPSHSVIEKGQTVTLRCDPISGHDNLYWYRRVMGKEIKFLLHFVKESKQDESGMPNNRFLAERTGGTYSTLKVQPAELEDSGVYFCASSHLGLANNEQFFGPGTRLTVL.

This clone was seen repeatedly, ten times or more. The chain joins TRBV4-1 to TRBJ1-1; no firm D call. CDR1 is MGHRA and CDR2 is YSYEKL in the germline V gene. This CDR3 comprises 17 residues. The V gene lost 1 base and the J gene lost 6 bases, with 21 bases spanning the gap. CDR3 in DNA: TGCGCCAGCAGCCAAGGGGAGAGGAGGAGTTTGCTGTCTGAAGCTTTCTTT. Encoded protein: CASSQGERRSLLSEAFF.

At least ten counts were recorded for this clone. The CDR3 spells CSARDLSAQKGYEQYF. CDR3 nucleotide sequence: TGCAGTGCTAGAGATCTTAGCGCGCAGAAAGGGTACGAGCAGTACTTC. The chain employs TRBV20-1 and TRBJ2-7, with D perhaps matching TRBD2 (5 bases). Germline V lookup: CDR1 DFQATT, CDR2 SNEGSKA (reference sequence). Trimming removed 0 bases from V and 4 bases from J, with 19 bases in between. The CDR3 length is 16 residues.

V gene TRBV20-1 combines with J gene TRBJ2-1; D assignment may be TRBD1 or TRBD2 (6 bases each). V shed 0 bases and J shed 3 bases, with 9 bases lying between them. Looked up from germline, CDR1 is DFQATT and CDR2 is SNEGSKA (reference sequence). This CDR3 comprises 14 residues. The CDR3 reads CSAREGGIYNEQFF. CDR3 bases: TGCAGTGCTAGAGAAGGGGGGATCTACAATGAGCAGTTCTTC.